This TCR beta chain came from a study of blood T cell repertoires in COVID-19. Study summary: Sources were T cells, B-cell-depleted T cells, or PBMCs; the material itself was cDNA or gDNA.

Sequenced by immunoSEQ multiplex PCR; TCRdb stores in-frame clones only, minus some. The table has about 290,000 clones, just under 85% seen once. In germline, CDR1 is SEHNR, CDR2 FQNEAQ (reference sequence). The CDR3 contains 18 residues. Trimming cost V 4 bases and J 0 bases, with 22 bases left between them. The sequence derives from a woman aged 50 to 65 with active or convalescent COVID-19. This chain links TRBV7-9 with TRBJ2-7; D might be TRBD1 (6 bases). Sequencing was carried out using peripheral blood. Here the CDR3 reads CASSSFRRTALSSYEQYF. The DNA of the CDR3 is TGTGCCAGCAGCTCTTTTCGTAGGACAGCACTAAGCTCCTACGAGCAGTACTTC. The full variable domain, completed using reference TRBV7-9 and TRBJ2-7, is DTGVSQNPRHKITKRGQNVTFRCDPISEHNRLYWYRQTLGQGPEFLTYFQNEAQLEKSRLLSDRFSAERPKGSFSTLEIQRTEQGDSAMYLCASSSFRRTALSSYEQYFGPGTRLTVT.